This TCR beta chain was found in a study of response to subunit inactivated influenza vaccine. TCRdb processed the RT-PCR reads anew with MiXCR; each CDR3 protein has one entry. The sample includes roughly 500,000 distinct CDR3 sequences, 16% of them seen just once. This TCR was recovered from a man aged 50 to 75 who received an inactivated influenza vaccine. Source: CD4+ T cells sorted from PBMCs, taken around 25 months after vaccination.

The CDR3 DNA follows: TGTGCCAGCAGTAACGGACTAGGGACGAATGAGCAGTTCTTC. Encoded protein: CASSNGLGTNEQFF. The rearrangement joins TRBV6-2 or TRBV6-3 to TRBJ2-1, with 7 positions matching TRBD2. CDR1 and CDR2 from the germline V gene are MNHEY and SVGEGT. The CDR3 has 14 amino acids. V was pared by 5 bases and J by 7 bases, with 8 bases of the junction left unmatched.